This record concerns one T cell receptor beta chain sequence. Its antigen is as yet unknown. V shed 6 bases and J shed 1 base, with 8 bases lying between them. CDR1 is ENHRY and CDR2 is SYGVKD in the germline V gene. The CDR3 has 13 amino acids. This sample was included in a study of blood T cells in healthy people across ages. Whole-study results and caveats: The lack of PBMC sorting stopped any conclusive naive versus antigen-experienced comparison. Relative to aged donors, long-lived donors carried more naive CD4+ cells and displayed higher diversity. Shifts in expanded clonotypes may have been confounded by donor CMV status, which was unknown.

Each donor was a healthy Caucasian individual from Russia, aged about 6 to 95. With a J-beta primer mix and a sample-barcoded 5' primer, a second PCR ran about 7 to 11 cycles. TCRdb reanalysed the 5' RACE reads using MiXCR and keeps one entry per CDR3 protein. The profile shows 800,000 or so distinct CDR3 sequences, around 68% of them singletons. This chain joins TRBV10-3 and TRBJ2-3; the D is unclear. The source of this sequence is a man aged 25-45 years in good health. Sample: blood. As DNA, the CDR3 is TGTGCCATCAGCCTTGGCGGCACAGATACGCAGTATTTT. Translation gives CAISLGGTDTQYF.